Described below is a single TCR beta chain sequence and its context. Its antigen is unknown. These data originate in a study of T cell responses to AZD1222 COVID-19 vaccine. Whole-study results and caveats: As reported, nearly half of all spike-specific TCRs target variant regions that are unmutated.

The data were produced by immunoSEQ multiplex PCR, yet TCRdb's version contains in-frame clones alone and is incomplete. Of 100,000 or so clones in the sample, 86% were seen once. The sequencing here drew on peripheral blood, taken on day 0 of AZD1222 vaccination. The TCR sequence derives from an adult in good health.

The CDR3 DNA reads TGTGCCAGCAGACCGGGGGGCGGTCCGTCCTACGAGCAGTACTTC. Its translation: CASRPGGGPSYEQYF. The chain employs TRBV27 and TRBJ2-7; TRBD2 might be the D (7 bases). CDR1 and CDR2 from the germline V gene are MNHEY and SMNVEV (reference sequence). CDR3 size: 15 residues. V lost 6 bases and J lost 1, with 16 bases in between.